These T cell receptor beta chains were read from a single sample in a study of blood T cell repertoires in COVID-19. The protocol was immunoSEQ multiplex PCR, while the TCRdb copy is restricted to in-frame clones and leaves out a portion. The sample consists of some 350,000 clones, 87% of them appearing once. What was sequenced was peripheral blood. The receptor source for this set is a woman in her forties or fifties with COVID-19, enrolled during active disease. Each CDR3 is given without its conserved first and last residue. The D gene is left open where the match is weak.

ASSFDRVRADTQY	TRBD1	TRBJ2-3	TRBV6-6
ASRSGQGGSNEQF	TRBD1	TRBJ2-1	TRBV27
ASTNILRTGSFSYEQY	.	TRBJ2-7	TRBV5-5
ASSPAGGPSDTQY	TRBD2	TRBJ2-3	TRBV18
ASRRGAGDPDEQF	TRBD2	TRBJ2-1	TRBV6-4
ATSRSTQGSYEQY	.	TRBJ2-7	TRBV15
ASRAPPGTANTEAF	TRBD1	TRBJ1-1	TRBV23-1
ASSLVTSGNEQF	TRBD2	TRBJ2-1	TRBV7-9
ASSAPGYEQY	.	TRBJ2-7	TRBV7-6
ASSLNSRYGYT	.	TRBJ1-2	TRBV27
ASSSRTGEGKLF	TRBD1	TRBJ1-4	TRBV7-6
ASSQSLSGILPDTQY	TRBD2	TRBJ2-3	TRBV4-3
ASSPYWTVYGNQPQH	.	TRBJ1-5	TRBV14
ASSGIWATGSKGTEAF	.	TRBJ1-1	TRBV19
ASSPGGNTIY	.	TRBJ1-3	TRBV3-1/TRBV3-2
ASSAPGLVSDTQY	TRBD2	TRBJ2-3	TRBV7-9
ASSYGAGENYGYT	.	TRBJ1-2	TRBV6-5
ASIRQGAPGNTIY	TRBD1	TRBJ1-3	TRBV7-2
ASSSRGRGPTDTQY	.	TRBJ2-3	TRBV5-5
ASLTGGDEQF	.	TRBJ2-1	TRBV21-1
ASSKGDVSSTDTQY	.	TRBJ2-3	TRBV25-1
ASSFTGEDEQY	.	TRBJ2-7	TRBV5-4
ASSLTGFNEKLF	.	TRBJ1-4	TRBV11-2
ATDSLATQY	.	TRBJ2-5	TRBV3-1/TRBV3-2
ASRPQNSGSGGYT	.	TRBJ1-2	TRBV2
ASSPRGAGYEQY	.	TRBJ2-7	TRBV18
ASSTRTLGTNEKLF	.	TRBJ1-4	TRBV19
SVEDPRQGWYGYT	TRBD1	TRBJ1-2	TRBV29-1
ASSPGQGALEAF	TRBD1	TRBJ1-1	TRBV11-3
ASSQRGWGDGYT	.	TRBJ1-2	TRBV3-1/TRBV3-2
ASSLRAGGPGTGELF	TRBD2	TRBJ2-2	TRBV5-4
ASSQAASGRGDTQY	TRBD2	TRBJ2-3	TRBV3-1/TRBV3-2
ASSQTGFNEQF	TRBD1	TRBJ2-1	TRBV5-1
ASSLAHPSYNEQF	.	TRBJ2-1	TRBV11-3
ASRRVVGTRGTDTQY	.	TRBJ2-3	TRBV5-1
ASTAMYLETQY	.	TRBJ2-5	TRBV6-5
ASSSDYHSTDTQY	.	TRBJ2-3	TRBV28
ASKRTGQSFMF	TRBD1	TRBJ2-1	TRBV6-5
ASRGVGGFGDTQY	.	TRBJ2-3	TRBV27
ASSYGAGNQPQH	.	TRBJ1-5	TRBV6-6